This T cell receptor (beta chain) is drawn from a study of blood T cell repertoires in COVID-19. Study in general: Sources were T cells, B-cell-depleted T cells, or PBMCs; the material itself was cDNA or gDNA.

Measured with immunoSEQ multiplex PCR; TCRdb has only the in-frame clones, and not every one. Among roughly 130,000 clones listed, roughly 89% were seen once. CDR1 and CDR2 from the germline V gene are MGHRA and YSYEKL. V was clipped by 0 bases and J by 3 bases, with 11 bases between them. The CDR3 extends over 15 amino acids. V is TRBV4-1 and J is TRBJ1-2; no clear D gene. Sequences were obtained from peripheral blood. This sequence originates from a man between 35 and 55 years old with acute or convalescent COVID-19. The CDR3 coding sequence is TGCGCCAGCAGCCAAGAACCGACTTCAGACTATGGCTACACCTTC. Its protein product is CASSQEPTSDYGYTF.